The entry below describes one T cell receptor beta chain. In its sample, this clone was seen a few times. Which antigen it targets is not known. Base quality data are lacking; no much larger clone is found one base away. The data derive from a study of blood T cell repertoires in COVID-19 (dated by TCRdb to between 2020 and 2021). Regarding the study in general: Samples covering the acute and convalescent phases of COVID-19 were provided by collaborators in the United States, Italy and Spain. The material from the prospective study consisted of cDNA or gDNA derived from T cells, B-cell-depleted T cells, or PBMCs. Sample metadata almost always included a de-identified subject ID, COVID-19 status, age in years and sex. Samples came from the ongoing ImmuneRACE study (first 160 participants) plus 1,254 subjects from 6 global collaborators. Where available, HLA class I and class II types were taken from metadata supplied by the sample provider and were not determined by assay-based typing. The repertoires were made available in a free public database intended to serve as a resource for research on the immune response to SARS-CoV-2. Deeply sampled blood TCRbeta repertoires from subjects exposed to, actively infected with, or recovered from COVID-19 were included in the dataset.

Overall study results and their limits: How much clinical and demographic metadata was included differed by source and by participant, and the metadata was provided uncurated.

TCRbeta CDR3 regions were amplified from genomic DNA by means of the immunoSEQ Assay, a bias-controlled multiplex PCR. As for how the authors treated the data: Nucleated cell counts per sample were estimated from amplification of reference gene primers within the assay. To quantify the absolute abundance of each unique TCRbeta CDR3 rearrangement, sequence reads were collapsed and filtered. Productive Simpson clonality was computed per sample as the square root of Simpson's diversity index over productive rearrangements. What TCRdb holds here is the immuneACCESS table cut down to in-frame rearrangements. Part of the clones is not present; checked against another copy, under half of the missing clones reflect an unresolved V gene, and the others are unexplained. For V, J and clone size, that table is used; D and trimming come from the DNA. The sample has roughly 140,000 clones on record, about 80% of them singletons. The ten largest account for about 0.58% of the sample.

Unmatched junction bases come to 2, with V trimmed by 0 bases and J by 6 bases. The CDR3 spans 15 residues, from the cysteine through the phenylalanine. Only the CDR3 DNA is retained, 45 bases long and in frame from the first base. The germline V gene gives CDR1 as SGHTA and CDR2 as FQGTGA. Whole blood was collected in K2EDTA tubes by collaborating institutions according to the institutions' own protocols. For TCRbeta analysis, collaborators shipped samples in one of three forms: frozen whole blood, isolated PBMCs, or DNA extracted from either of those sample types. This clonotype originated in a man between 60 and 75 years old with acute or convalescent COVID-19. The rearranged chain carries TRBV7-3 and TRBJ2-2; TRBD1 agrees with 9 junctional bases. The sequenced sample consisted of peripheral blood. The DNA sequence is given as TGTGCCAGCAGCTTAACGGGGGACAGGGCCGGGGAGCTGTTTTTT. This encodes CASSLTGDRAGELFF.